The sequence of this T cell receptor (beta chain) was determined in a study of cytomegalovirus exposure and HLA in healthy donors. Amplification used 60 Vbeta primers and 13 Jbeta primers. Method: immunoSEQ multiplex PCR; TCRdb's copy keeps in-frame clones and lacks some. The table lists about 89,000 clones, approximately 72% of them singletons, with about 9.5% in the top ten. The germline V gene encodes CDR1 SEHNR and CDR2 FQNEAQ (reference sequence). The CDR3 covers 17 residues. V was clipped by 4 bases and J by 6 bases, with 19 bases between them. This TCR was recovered from a man aged 30-40 years in good health and CMV-seropositive. The rearrangement uses TRBV7-9 and TRBJ1-6, with D possibly TRBD1 on 6 matching bases. The sequencing input was PBMCs. CDR3 coding DNA: TGTGCCAGCAGCTCCCAAACGGGAGGGACACCTAATTCACCCCTCCACTTT. Translation gives CASSSQTGGTPNSPLHF.